The next 17 T cell receptor beta chains were all read from a single sample in a study of control samples from healthy donors and cancer patients. Only in-frame clones appear in the TCRdb table, and some are missing; sequencing was by immunoSEQ multiplex PCR. The data contain under 150,000 clones, 80% to 95% of them singletons. Sequencing used blood. These receptors were obtained from a man aged 25-40 years in good health.

The chain is built from TRBV19 and TRBJ1-2, with D tentatively TRBD1 (6 bases). The CDR3 runs 13 residues. Germline CDR1 is LNHDA and CDR2 is SQIVND (reference sequence). V lost 1 base, J lost 5 bases, and 8 bases lay in between. CDR3 sequence (DNA): TGTGCCAGTAGTATAGGGGGGCGGTATGGCTACACCTTC. This translates into CASSIGGRYGYTF.

V gene TRBV6-1 combines with J gene TRBJ2-7; 7 bases line up with TRBD2. This CDR3 spans 15 amino acids. Unmatched junction bases numbered 5, after V lost 3 bases and J lost 0 bases. Germline V lookup: CDR1 MNHNS, CDR2 SASEGT. The CDR3 DNA is TGTGCCAGCAGTGAGGAGCCTAGCGGCTCCTACGAGCAGTACTTC. It codes for CASSEEPSGSYEQYF.

The chain links TRBV2 to TRBJ1-5; 7 bases map to TRBD1. This CDR3 contains 14 residues. CDR1 is SNHLY, CDR2 FYNNEI, per germline. With V trimmed by 7 bases and J by 0 bases, 3 bases remained unmatched. The DNA of the CDR3 is TGTGCCAGCAAACAGGGGCATAGCAATCAGCCCCAGCATTTT. Translated, it gives CASKQGHSNQPQHF.

The V gene is TRBV5-4, the J gene TRBJ2-3; no firm D call. V was cut by 4 bases and J by 2 bases, with 5 bases left in between. The CDR3 is 12 amino acids. Germline-derived CDR1 and CDR2 are SGHNT and YYREEE (reference sequence). The DNA for the CDR3 is TGTGCCAGCAGCCTGGACACAGATACGCAGTATTTT. Its translation is CASSLDTDTQYF.

The chain recombines TRBV15 with TRBJ1-1; no clear D gene. Trimming removed 0 bases at V and 10 bases at J, with 12 bases between. Germline V gene data show CDR1 as LNHNV and CDR2 as YYDKDF (reference sequence). The CDR3 extends over 13 amino acids. CDR3 nucleotide sequence: TGTGCCACCAGCAGAGATGAGGGCCCGGGAGCTTTCTTT. This gives the protein CATSRDEGPGAFF.

This clone was recorded once. The CDR3 is CASRSTPMGEQYF. CDR3 bases: TGTGCCAGCAGATCAACACCAATGGGCGAGCAGTACTTC. The J gene is TRBJ2-7, the V gene TRBV6-5; no clear D. The CDR3 is 13 residues long. Trimming stripped 6 bases from V and 6 bases from J, with 15 bases between. Germline V gives CDR1 MNHEY, CDR2 SVGAGI.

This clone was seen more than once but under ten times. The chain recombines TRBV14 with TRBJ1-1, with D possibly TRBD1 on 6 matching bases. The CDR3 covers 17 residues. The germline CDR1 and CDR2 sequences are SGHDN and FVKESK. V was clipped by 4 bases and J by 0 bases, with 18 bases between them. For the CDR3, the DNA is TGTGCCAGCAGCCGCCCAAGGGGGACTGCAATGAACACTGAAGCTTTCTTT. Its protein is CASSRPRGTAMNTEAFF.

This clone was seen a single time. This chain uses TRBV19 with TRBJ1-6; a possible D gene is TRBD1 (5 bases). V was cut by 6 bases and J by 9 bases, with 15 bases left in between. This CDR3 is 14 amino acids long. Germline-derived CDR1 and CDR2 are LNHDA and SQIVND (reference sequence). The CDR3 sequence is CASRDTGEASPLHF. CDR3 bases: TGTGCCAGTAGGGATACGGGGGAAGCTTCACCCCTCCACTTT.

The chain carries TRBV30 and TRBJ1-2; D is undetermined. CDR3 length equals 12 residues. Trimming pared 0 bases from V and 7 bases from J, leaving 9 bases between. The germline gives CDR1 GTSNPN, CDR2 SVGIG (reference sequence). In DNA, the CDR3 is TGTGCCTGGAGTGTTATGGGGTTTGGCTACACCTTC. Translation: CAWSVMGFGYTF.

As regards this clone: Compared with germline, one end of the junction differs, possibly owing to a read error. The chain carries TRBV7-7 and TRBJ2-5, with D perhaps matching TRBD1 (6 bases). Germline CDR1 is SSHAT and CDR2 is FNYEAQ (reference sequence). The CDR3 covers 13 residues. The CDR3 DNA follows: TGTGCTAGCAGCTTAGCCAGGGGTGAGACCCAGTACTTC. Translated: CASSLARGETQYF.

This rearrangement joins TRBV28 to TRBJ1-6; TRBD1 is a possible D gene (5 bases). Trimming left V 3 bases short and J 4 bases short, with 10 bases between. This CDR3 has 15 residues. CDR1 is MDHEN and CDR2 is SYDVKM in the germline V gene. The chain's CDR3 is CASSLGRAYNSPLHF. Written as DNA, the CDR3 is TGTGCCAGCAGTTTGGGCAGGGCTTATAATTCACCCCTCCACTTT.

The chain carries TRBV7-8 and TRBJ2-3; 7 positions match TRBD2. J lost 2 bases, V lost 4 bases, and 9 bases had no gene match. This CDR3 has 16 amino acids. Per germline, CDR1 SGHVS and CDR2 FQNEAQ. CDR3 DNA: TGTGCCAGCAGCTCCAAAACTAGCGCACTCACAGATACGCAGTATTTT. Encoded protein: CASSSKTSALTDTQYF.

The J gene is TRBJ2-4, the V gene TRBV5-6; tentatively, D is TRBD2 (5 bases). CDR1 is SGHDT, CDR2 YYEEEE, per germline. Trimming took 1 base from V and 5 from J, leaving 19 bases between them. The length of the CDR3 is 17 residues. This chain's CDR3 is CASSLIGGGNGENIQYF. The CDR3 DNA is TGTGCCAGCAGCTTGATTGGAGGAGGTAACGGGGAAAACATTCAGTACTTC. The full variable domain, its missing parts supplied by reference TRBV5-6 and TRBJ2-4, is DAGVTQSPTHLIKTRGQQVTLRCSPKSGHDTVSWYQQALGQGPQFIFQYYEEEERQRGNFPDRFSGHQFPNYSSELNVNALLLGDSALYLCASSLIGGGNGENIQYFGAGTRLSVL.

The CDR3, as DNA: TGCAGTGCTAGGCCTTTGGAGACCCAGTACTTC. Translation: CSARPLETQYF. The V and J genes are TRBV20-1 and TRBJ2-5, with D uncertain. Trimming removed 3 bases from V and 5 bases from J, with 7 bases in between. The CDR3 extends over 11 amino acids. CDR1 is DFQATT and CDR2 is SNEGSKA in the germline V gene (reference sequence).

The rearrangement joins TRBV7-8 to TRBJ1-3, with no clear D. Deletions cut 5 bases from V and 3 bases from J, with 8 bases between. The germline V gene has CDR1 SGHVS and CDR2 FQNEAQ. The CDR3 covers 13 residues. CDR3 nucleotides: TGTGCCAGCAGCCTGGAAAGTGGAAACACCATATATTTT. Its protein product is CASSLESGNTIYF.

The genes are TRBV28 and TRBJ1-1; 8 bases map to TRBD1. Trimming cost V 6 bases and J 8 bases; bases outside gene matches: 11. The CDR3 totals 14 residues. Germline assignment: CDR1 MDHEN and CDR2 SYDVKM. Here the CDR3 DNA reads TGTGCCAGCAGCGTAGAAGGGACAGGCCAAGAAGCTTTCTTT. Its protein is CASSVEGTGQEAFF.

V and J are TRBV12-3 or TRBV12-4 and TRBJ2-3; D remains ambiguous. CDR3 length: 13 residues. V lost 7 bases, J lost 2 bases, and 10 bases lay in between. The CDR3 DNA reads TGTGCCAGCACCGCCTGGGCCACAGATACGCAGTATTTT. Encoded protein: CASTAWATDTQYF.